Listed below are T cell receptor beta chains from one sample, sequenced in a study of CD8 T cells in ankylosing spondylitis. TCRdb re-analysed the 5' RACE reads in MiXCR, keeping a single row per CDR3 protein. The repertoire includes 300,000 to 350,000 distinct CDR3 sequences, less than 25% of them detected once, and around 3.2% sits in the top ten. The material sequenced was blood, either unsorted or a sorted T cell fraction (not recorded which). The source is a female donor with ankylosing spondylitis or in good health (not recorded which). Both conserved end residues are part of each CDR3. The D gene is left open where the match is weak. The size of a clone is reported for some rows only, either as once, few or many, or as a class for expanded clones.

CDR3: CASGVYRMNTEAFF
DNA: TGTGCCAGCGGAGTTTACCGGATGAACACTGAAGCTTTCTTT
J: TRBJ1-1
size: few
D: .
V: TRBV5-4

CDR3: CASRFLGSGSYNEQFF
DNA: TGCGCCAGCAGGTTCCTTGGTAGCGGGAGCTACAATGAGCAGTTCTTC
J: TRBJ2-1
size: many
D: TRBD2
V: TRBV5-1

CDR3: CASSAVEGIQPQHF
DNA: TGTGCCAGCAGTGCCGTCGAAGGGATCCAGCCCCAGCATTTT
J: TRBJ1-5
size: many
D: .
V: TRBV12-3/TRBV12-4

CDR3: CSASLGGGETQYF
DNA: TGCAGCGCCTCCTTGGGGGGAGGAGAGACCCAGTACTTC
J: TRBJ2-5
size: .
D: .
V: TRBV29-1

CDR3: CASSGTSGSIHEQYF
DNA: TGCGCCAGCAGCGGGACTAGCGGGAGTATCCACGAGCAGTACTTC
J: TRBJ2-7
size: .
D: TRBD2
V: TRBV5-1

CDR3: CASSLGEGSYNEQFF
DNA: TGTGCCAGCAGTTTAGGGGAAGGCTCCTACAATGAGCAGTTCTTC
J: TRBJ2-1
size: .
D: .
V: TRBV12-3/TRBV12-4

CDR3: CASSQDPGRDYGYTF
DNA: TGTGCCAGCAGCCAAGACCCGGGAAGAGACTATGGCTACACCTTC
J: TRBJ1-2
size: many
D: .
V: TRBV4-2

CDR3: CASQGQGRETQYF
DNA: TGTGCCAGCCAAGGACAGGGACGGGAGACCCAGTACTTC
J: TRBJ2-5
size: .
D: TRBD1
V: TRBV6-1

CDR3: CAGTSGTYNEQFF
DNA: TGTGCTGGGACTAGCGGGACCTACAATGAGCAGTTCTTC
J: TRBJ2-1
size: few
D: TRBD2
V: TRBV30

CDR3: CASSLGHPDYEQYF
DNA: TGTGCCAGCAGTTTGGGACACCCAGACTACGAGCAGTACTTC
J: TRBJ2-7
size: .
D: .
V: TRBV12-3/TRBV12-4

CDR3: CCAPPPGQSTDTQYF
DNA: TGCTGTGCTCCCCCCCCGGGACAAAGCACAGATACGCAGTATTTT
J: TRBJ2-3
size: .
D: .
V: TRBV20-1

CDR3: CASSEEGENSPLHF
DNA: TGTGCCAGCAGTGAAGAGGGGGAGAATTCACCCCTCCACTTT
J: TRBJ1-6
size: few
D: .
V: TRBV25-1

CDR3: CASSRGRAMIIGDTQYF
DNA: TGCGCCAGCAGCCGCGGGAGGGCCATGATTATTGGAGATACGCAGTATTTT
J: TRBJ2-3
size: few
D: TRBD2
V: TRBV5-1

CDR3: CATSRDEREGPYEQYF
DNA: TGTGCCACCAGCAGAGACGAGCGGGAGGGCCCCTACGAGCAGTACTTC
J: TRBJ2-7
size: few
D: TRBD2
V: TRBV15

CDR3: CSAPIWTGGLGQYF
DNA: TGCAGTGCTCCCATTTGGACAGGGGGTTTGGGGCAGTACTTC
J: TRBJ2-7
size: few
D: TRBD1
V: TRBV20-1

CDR3: CASSEGRYEQYF
DNA: TGTGCCAGCAGTGAAGGCAGGTACGAGCAGTACTTC
J: TRBJ2-7
size: many
D: .
V: TRBV2

CDR3: CSAQQRGGADTQYF
DNA: TGCAGTGCTCAGCAGAGGGGGGGCGCAGATACGCAGTATTTT
J: TRBJ2-3
size: few
D: .
V: TRBV20-1

CDR3: CASSLGGTRQFF
DNA: TGTGCCAGCAGTTTAGGGGGAACTCGGCAGTTCTTC
J: TRBJ2-1
size: many
D: .
V: TRBV12-3/TRBV12-4

CDR3: CASSVQNPYEQYF
DNA: TGTGCCAGCAGTGTACAGAATCCCTACGAGCAGTACTTC
J: TRBJ2-7
size: many
D: .
V: TRBV28

CDR3: CASTTGTSTDTQYF
DNA: TGTGCCAGCACGACAGGGACGAGCACAGATACGCAGTATTTT
J: TRBJ2-3
size: .
D: TRBD1
V: TRBV9

CDR3: CASSLRSGTPSYNEQFF
DNA: TGTGCCAGCAGCCTAAGGTCCGGGACACCCTCCTACAATGAGCAGTTCTTC
J: TRBJ2-1
size: few
D: .
V: TRBV5-8

CDR3: CAWSVQVESPLHF
DNA: TGTGCCTGGAGTGTACAGGTCGAATCACCCCTCCACTTT
J: TRBJ1-6
size: .
D: .
V: TRBV30

CDR3: CASSPRVTGTNYGYTF
DNA: TGTGCCAGCTCACCAAGGGTTACAGGGACCAACTATGGCTACACCTTC
J: TRBJ1-2
size: few
D: .
V: TRBV18

CDR3: CSGGSDLDSYEQYF
DNA: TGCAGTGGAGGTTCGGACTTAGACTCCTACGAGCAGTACTTC
J: TRBJ2-7
size: .
D: .
V: TRBV20-1

CDR3: CASTGGAAVYTQYF
DNA: TGTGCCAGCACGGGGGGGGCAGCGGTCTATACGCAGTATTTT
J: TRBJ2-3
size: few
D: TRBD2
V: TRBV12-3/TRBV12-4

CDR3: CSARVTRLLGYGYTF
DNA: TGCAGTGCTAGAGTAACGAGACTTTTGGGCTATGGCTACACCTTC
J: TRBJ1-2
size: few
D: .
V: TRBV20-1

CDR3: CASTSGKAEQYF
DNA: TGTGCCAGCACCAGTGGTAAGGCCGAGCAGTACTTC
J: TRBJ2-7
size: .
D: .
V: TRBV6-2/TRBV6-3

CDR3: CASRRDANNEQFF
DNA: TGTGCCAGCCGCCGGGACGCCAACAATGAGCAGTTCTTC
J: TRBJ2-1
size: few
D: .
V: TRBV6-4

CDR3: CASRPEAGMEYGYTF
DNA: TGTGCCAGCAGACCGGAGGCGGGGATGGAATATGGCTACACCTTC
J: TRBJ1-2
size: few
D: .
V: TRBV27

CDR3: CATSVHRGQPQHF
DNA: TGTGCCACCAGCGTCCACAGGGGACAGCCCCAGCATTTT
J: TRBJ1-5
size: few
D: TRBD1
V: TRBV15

CDR3: CASSPGVASTDTQYF
DNA: TGCGCCAGCAGCCCCGGGGTAGCTAGCACAGATACGCAGTATTTT
J: TRBJ2-3
size: .
D: .
V: TRBV5-1

CDR3: CASRTTGSGYTF
DNA: TGTGCCAGCAGAACCACCGGGAGCGGCTACACCTTC
J: TRBJ1-2
size: .
D: .
V: TRBV6-6

CDR3: CASSLDGMGNQPQHF
DNA: TGTGCCAGCAGTTTAGACGGGATGGGCAATCAGCCCCAGCATTTT
J: TRBJ1-5
size: many
D: .
V: TRBV12-3/TRBV12-4

CDR3: CASSRETSTDTQYF
DNA: TGTGCCAGCTCACGGGAAACAAGCACAGATACGCAGTATTTT
J: TRBJ2-3
size: few
D: .
V: TRBV18

CDR3: CASSQVRGAGGLNHNEQFF
DNA: TGTGCCAGCAGCCAAGTGCGGGGAGCGGGAGGGCTGAACCACAATGAGCAGTTCTTC
J: TRBJ2-1
size: once
D: TRBD2
V: TRBV14

CDR3: CASSSGVGSGANVLTF
DNA: TGTGCCAGCAGCTCCGGGGTAGGCTCCGGGGCCAACGTCCTGACTTTC
J: TRBJ2-6
size: .
D: .
V: TRBV5-8

CDR3: CAWSLSVGNTIYF
DNA: TGTGCCTGGAGCCTGTCCGTGGGAAACACCATATATTTT
J: TRBJ1-3
size: .
D: .
V: TRBV30

CDR3: CSAREISGPYGYTF
DNA: TGCAGTGCTAGAGAGATCTCGGGGCCCTATGGCTACACCTTC
J: TRBJ1-2
size: .
D: .
V: TRBV20-1

CDR3: CASSLEQGSKQYF
DNA: TGTGCCAGCAGCTTAGAGCAGGGTAGTAAGCAGTACTTC
J: TRBJ2-7
size: many
D: .
V: TRBV7-3

CDR3: CASSFRGAQETQYF
DNA: TGTGCCAGCAGCTTTCGCGGGGCCCAAGAGACCCAGTACTTC
J: TRBJ2-5
size: few
D: .
V: TRBV7-2

CDR3: CAIREGTGVSYEQYF
DNA: TGTGCCATCAGGGAGGGGACAGGGGTGAGCTACGAGCAGTACTTC
J: TRBJ2-7
size: .
D: TRBD1
V: TRBV10-3

CDR3: CASSLQSGANVLTF
DNA: TGCGCCAGCAGCTTGCAATCTGGGGCCAACGTCCTGACTTTC
J: TRBJ2-6
size: many
D: .
V: TRBV5-1

CDR3: CSVAVSGMGGELFF
DNA: TGCAGCGTTGCTGTTAGCGGGATGGGCGGGGAGCTGTTTTTT
J: TRBJ2-2
size: .
D: TRBD2
V: TRBV29-1

CDR3: CASSLEAGYNSPLHF
DNA: TGCGCCAGCAGCTTGGAAGCGGGTTATAATTCACCCCTCCACTTT
J: TRBJ1-6
size: .
D: .
V: TRBV5-1

CDR3: CASDRSGETQYF
DNA: TGTGCCAGTGACCGGTCTGGAGAGACCCAGTACTTC
J: TRBJ2-5
size: .
D: .
V: TRBV25-1

CDR3: CAITGLPNSPLHF
DNA: TGTGCCATCACGGGACTCCCGAATTCACCCCTCCACTTT
J: TRBJ1-6
size: few
D: .
V: TRBV10-3

CDR3: CASGNPGTGSYEQYF
DNA: TGTGCCAGCGGCAACCCCGGGACAGGGTCCTACGAGCAGTACTTC
J: TRBJ2-7
size: .
D: TRBD1
V: TRBV6-1

CDR3: CSVEETSIDEQYF
DNA: TGCAGCGTTGAAGAGACTAGTATCGACGAGCAGTACTTC
J: TRBJ2-7
size: .
D: .
V: TRBV29-1

CDR3: CASSLRNEAFF
DNA: TGTGCCAGCAGTCTAAGGAATGAAGCTTTCTTT
J: TRBJ1-1
size: .
D: .
V: TRBV12-3/TRBV12-4

CDR3: CASSFKGLTPGNTIYF
DNA: TGTGCCAGCAGTTTCAAGGGGCTCACACCTGGAAACACCATATATTTT
J: TRBJ1-3
size: many
D: .
V: TRBV12-3/TRBV12-4

CDR3: CASSLFPDTSSQSYNEQFF
DNA: TGCGCCAGCAGCCTATTCCCCGACACGTCGTCCCAATCCTACAATGAGCAGTTCTTC
J: TRBJ2-1
size: .
D: .
V: TRBV4-3

CDR3: CAISVTLEGEQYF
DNA: TGTGCCATCAGTGTGACCTTAGAGGGCGAGCAGTACTTC
J: TRBJ2-7
size: .
D: .
V: TRBV10-3

CDR3: CASCLDRANTEAFF
DNA: TGTGCCAGCTGCCTGGACAGGGCGAACACTGAAGCTTTCTTT
J: TRBJ1-1
size: few
D: TRBD1
V: TRBV18

CDR3: CASSRMHRGLYNEQFF
DNA: TGCGCCAGCAGCCGCATGCACAGGGGGCTTTACAATGAGCAGTTCTTC
J: TRBJ2-1
size: .
D: TRBD1
V: TRBV4-3

CDR3: CASSSRQGLSGYTF
DNA: TGTGCCAGCAGCTCACGACAGGGATTGAGTGGCTACACCTTC
J: TRBJ1-2
size: few
D: TRBD1
V: TRBV7-9

CDR3: CSARGRGSYNEQFF
DNA: TGCAGTGCTAGAGGCAGGGGGTCCTACAATGAGCAGTTCTTC
J: TRBJ2-1
size: .
D: TRBD1
V: TRBV20-1

CDR3: CASSLVGRGNTIYF
DNA: TGTGCCAGCAGCTTAGTCGGTCGGGGAAACACCATATATTTT
J: TRBJ1-3
size: .
D: .
V: TRBV7-2

CDR3: CASSFAGSTGELFF
DNA: TGTGCCAGCAGTTTTGCCGGGAGCACCGGGGAGCTGTTTTTT
J: TRBJ2-2
size: .
D: .
V: TRBV28

CDR3: CATSRGGQGAREQFF
DNA: TGTGCCACCAGCAGAGGGGGACAGGGGGCTCGTGAGCAGTTCTTC
J: TRBJ2-1
size: few
D: TRBD1
V: TRBV15